This TCR beta chain appears in the sequencing data of a study of blood T cells in healthy people across ages. Together with a sample-barcoded 5' primer, a J-beta primer mix was included in a second PCR lasting roughly 6 to 12 cycles. TCRdb redid the calling of the 5' RACE reads with MiXCR, one entry per CDR3 protein. The sample records some 860,000 distinct CDR3 sequences, roughly three fifths being singletons. As for this clonotype: Its antigen is currently unknown. Sequence at one end of the junction differs from germline and may be a read error.

Study conclusions and caveats: With donor CMV status unknown, expanded clonotype changes were possibly confounded.

The germline gives CDR1 MDHEN, CDR2 SYDVKM. The CDR3 runs 14 residues. Sequencing input: blood. V usage is TRBV28 and J usage is TRBJ2-3; the match to TRBD2 covers 7 bases. The source is a man aged 35 to 55 in good health. Here the CDR3 reads CASSRDVSGLTRYF. CDR3 DNA: TGTGCCAGCAGTCGAGACGTTAGCGGGTTGACGCGGTATTTT.